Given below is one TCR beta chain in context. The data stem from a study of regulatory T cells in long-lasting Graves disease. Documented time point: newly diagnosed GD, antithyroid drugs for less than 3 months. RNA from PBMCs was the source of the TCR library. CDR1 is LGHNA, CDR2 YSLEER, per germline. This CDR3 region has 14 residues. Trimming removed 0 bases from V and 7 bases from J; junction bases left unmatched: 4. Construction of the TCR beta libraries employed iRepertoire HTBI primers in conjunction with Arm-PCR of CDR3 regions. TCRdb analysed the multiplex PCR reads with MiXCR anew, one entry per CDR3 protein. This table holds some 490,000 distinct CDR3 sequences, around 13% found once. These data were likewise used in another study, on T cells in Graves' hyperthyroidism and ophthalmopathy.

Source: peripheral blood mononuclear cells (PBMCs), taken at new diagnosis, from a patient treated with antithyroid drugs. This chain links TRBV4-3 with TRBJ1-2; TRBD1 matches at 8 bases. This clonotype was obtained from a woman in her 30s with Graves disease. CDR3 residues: CASSQDPRGLGYTF. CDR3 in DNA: TGCGCCAGCAGCCAAGACCCCAGGGGGCTTGGCTACACCTTC.